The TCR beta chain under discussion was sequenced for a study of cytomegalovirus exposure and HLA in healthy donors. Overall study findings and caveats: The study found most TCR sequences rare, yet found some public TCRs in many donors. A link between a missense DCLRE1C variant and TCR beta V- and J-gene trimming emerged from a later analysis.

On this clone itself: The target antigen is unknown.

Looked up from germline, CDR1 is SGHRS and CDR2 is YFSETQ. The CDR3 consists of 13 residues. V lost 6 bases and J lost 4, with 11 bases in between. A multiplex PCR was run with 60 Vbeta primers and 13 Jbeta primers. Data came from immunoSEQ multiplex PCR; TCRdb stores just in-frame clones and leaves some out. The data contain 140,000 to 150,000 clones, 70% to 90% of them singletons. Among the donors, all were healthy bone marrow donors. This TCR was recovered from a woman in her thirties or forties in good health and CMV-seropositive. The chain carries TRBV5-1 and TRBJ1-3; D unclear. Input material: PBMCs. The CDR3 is CASTPGYGNTIYF. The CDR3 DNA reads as TGCGCCAGCACGCCGGGGTACGGAAACACCATATATTTT.